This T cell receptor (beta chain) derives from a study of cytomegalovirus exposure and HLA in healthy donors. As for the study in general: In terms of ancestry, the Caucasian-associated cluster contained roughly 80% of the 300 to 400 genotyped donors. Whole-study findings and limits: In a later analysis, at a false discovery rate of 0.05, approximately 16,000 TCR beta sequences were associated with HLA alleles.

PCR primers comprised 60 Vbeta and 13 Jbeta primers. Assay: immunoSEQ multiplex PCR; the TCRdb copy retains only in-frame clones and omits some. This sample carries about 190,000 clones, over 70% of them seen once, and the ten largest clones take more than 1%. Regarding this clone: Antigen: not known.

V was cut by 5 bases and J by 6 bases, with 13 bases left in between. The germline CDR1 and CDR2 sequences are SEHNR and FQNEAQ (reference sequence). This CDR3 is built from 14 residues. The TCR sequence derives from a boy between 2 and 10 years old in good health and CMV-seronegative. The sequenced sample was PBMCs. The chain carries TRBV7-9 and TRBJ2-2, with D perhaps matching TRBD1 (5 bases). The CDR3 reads CASSPRVYPGELFF. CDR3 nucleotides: TGTGCCAGCAGCCCCAGGGTGTACCCCGGGGAGCTGTTTTTT.